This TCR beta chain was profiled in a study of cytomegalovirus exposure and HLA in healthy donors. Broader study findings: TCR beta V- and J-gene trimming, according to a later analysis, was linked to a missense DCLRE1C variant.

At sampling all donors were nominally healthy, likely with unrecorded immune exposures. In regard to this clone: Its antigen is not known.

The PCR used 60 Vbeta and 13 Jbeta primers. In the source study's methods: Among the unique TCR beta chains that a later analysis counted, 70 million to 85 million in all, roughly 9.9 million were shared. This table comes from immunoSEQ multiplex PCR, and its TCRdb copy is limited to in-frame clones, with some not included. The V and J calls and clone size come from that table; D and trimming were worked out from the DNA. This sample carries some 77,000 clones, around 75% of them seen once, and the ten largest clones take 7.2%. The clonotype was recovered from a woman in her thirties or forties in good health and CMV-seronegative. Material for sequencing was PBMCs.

The CDR3 nucleotides are TGTGCCAGCAGCTCGCAGGCGGGTAACACTGAAGCTTTCTTT. This sequence encodes CASSSQAGNTEAFF. The chain links TRBV7-2 to TRBJ1-1, with D unclear. V was pared by 4 bases and J by 2 bases, with 11 bases between. Germline values: CDR1 SGHTA, CDR2 FQGNSA. This CDR3 is built from 14 residues.